This T cell receptor beta chain was sequenced during a study of glioma-infiltrating T cells. Study findings and constraints: Patients with low tissue-blood divergence carried a signature set of shared blood CDR3 motifs.

TCR alpha and beta CDR3 regions were amplified from RNA using iRepertoire nested multiplex PCR. One-step reverse transcription and amplification started from around 100-400 ng of tissue mRNA or PBMC total RNA. TCRdb ran MiXCR on the multiplex PCR reads and lists one entry per CDR3 protein. The sample includes around 350,000 distinct CDR3 sequences, about two fifths of them seen just once. This clonotype was recorded many times. Its target is unknown. The CDR3 consists of 14 residues. Looked up from germline, CDR1 is SGHTA and CDR2 is FQGNSA. Trimming removed 6 bases at V and 3 bases at J, with 11 bases between.

The sequenced material came from glioma tissue, nonneoplastic brain tissue, or PBMCs (not recorded which). This clonotype originated in a human donor with low-grade glioma or glioblastoma, undergoing nonglioma brain surgery, or in good health (not recorded which). This chain connects TRBV7-2 to TRBJ2-2; D is unclear. In DNA, the CDR3 is TGTGCCAGCAGAACCGACCCTTACACCGGGGAGCTGTTTTTT. It codes for CASRTDPYTGELFF. The full variable domain, with the rest looked up from reference TRBV7-2 and TRBJ2-2, is GAGVSQSPSNKVTEKGKDVELRCDPISGHTALYWYRQSLGQGLEFLIYFQGNSAPDKSGLPSDRFSAERTGGSVSTLTIQRTQQEDSAVYLCASRTDPYTGELFFGEGSRLTVL.